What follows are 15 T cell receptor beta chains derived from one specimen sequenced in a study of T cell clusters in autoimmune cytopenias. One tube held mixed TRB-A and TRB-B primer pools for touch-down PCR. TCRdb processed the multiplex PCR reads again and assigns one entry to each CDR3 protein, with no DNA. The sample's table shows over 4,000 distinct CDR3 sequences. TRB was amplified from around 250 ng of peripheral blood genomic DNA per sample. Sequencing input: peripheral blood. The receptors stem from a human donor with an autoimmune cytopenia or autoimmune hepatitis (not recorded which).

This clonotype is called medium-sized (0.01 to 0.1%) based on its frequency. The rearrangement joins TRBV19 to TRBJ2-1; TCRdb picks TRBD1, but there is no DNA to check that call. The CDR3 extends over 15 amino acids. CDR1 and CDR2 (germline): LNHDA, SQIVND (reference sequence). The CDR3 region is CASSSGRGYGNEQFF.

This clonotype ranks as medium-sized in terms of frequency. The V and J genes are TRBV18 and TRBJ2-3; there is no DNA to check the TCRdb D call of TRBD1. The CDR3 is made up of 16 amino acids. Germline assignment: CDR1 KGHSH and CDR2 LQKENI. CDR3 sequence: CASSPTGQGGTDTQYF. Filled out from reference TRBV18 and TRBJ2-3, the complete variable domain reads NAGVMQNPRHLVRRRGQEARLRCSPMKGHSHVYWYRQLPEEGLKFMVYLQKENIIDESGMPKERFSAEFPKEGPSILRIQQVVRGDSAAYFCASSPTGQGGTDTQYFGPGTRLTVL.

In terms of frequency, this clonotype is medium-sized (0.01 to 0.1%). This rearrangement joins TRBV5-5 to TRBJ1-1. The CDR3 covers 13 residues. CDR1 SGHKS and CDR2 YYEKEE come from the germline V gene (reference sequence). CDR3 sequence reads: CASSLAENTEAFF.

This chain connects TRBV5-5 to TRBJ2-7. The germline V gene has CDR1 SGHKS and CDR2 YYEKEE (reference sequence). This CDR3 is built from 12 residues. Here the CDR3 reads CASSLGFYEQYF.

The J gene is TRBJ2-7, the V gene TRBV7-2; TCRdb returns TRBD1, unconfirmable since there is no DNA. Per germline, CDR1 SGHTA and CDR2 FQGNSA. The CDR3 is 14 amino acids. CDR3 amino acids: CASSLGQGGLTQYF.

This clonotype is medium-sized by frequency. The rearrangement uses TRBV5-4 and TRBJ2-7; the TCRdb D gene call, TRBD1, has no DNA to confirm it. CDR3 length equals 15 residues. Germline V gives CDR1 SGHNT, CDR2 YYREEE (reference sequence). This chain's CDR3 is CASSLAPGAHYEQYF.

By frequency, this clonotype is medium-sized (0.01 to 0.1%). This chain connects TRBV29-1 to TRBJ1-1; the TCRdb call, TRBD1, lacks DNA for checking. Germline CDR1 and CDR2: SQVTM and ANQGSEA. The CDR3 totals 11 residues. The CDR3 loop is CSVRTDTEAFF.

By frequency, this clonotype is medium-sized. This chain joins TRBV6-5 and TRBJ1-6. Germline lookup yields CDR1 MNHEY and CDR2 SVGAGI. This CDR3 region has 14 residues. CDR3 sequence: CASSPGEGWSPLHF.

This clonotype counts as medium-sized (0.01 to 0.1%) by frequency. CDR3 in amino acids: CASSPPGVAGNQPQHF. The rearrangement joins TRBV12-3 or TRBV12-4 to TRBJ1-5. CDR3 length equals 16 residues.

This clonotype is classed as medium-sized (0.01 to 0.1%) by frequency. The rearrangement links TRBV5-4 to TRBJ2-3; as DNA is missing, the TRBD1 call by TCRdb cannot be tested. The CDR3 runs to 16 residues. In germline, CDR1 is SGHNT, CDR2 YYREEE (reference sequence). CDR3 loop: CASSSTGTGLEDTQYF.

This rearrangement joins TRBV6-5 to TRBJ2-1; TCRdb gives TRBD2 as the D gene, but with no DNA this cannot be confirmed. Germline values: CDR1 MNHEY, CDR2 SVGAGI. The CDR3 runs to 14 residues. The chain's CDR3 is CASSGSGENNEQFF.

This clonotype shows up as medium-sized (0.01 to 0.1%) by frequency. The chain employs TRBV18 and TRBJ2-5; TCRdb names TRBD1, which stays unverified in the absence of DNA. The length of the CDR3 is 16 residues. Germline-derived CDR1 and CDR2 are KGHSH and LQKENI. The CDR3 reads CASSPNHRDSQETQYF.

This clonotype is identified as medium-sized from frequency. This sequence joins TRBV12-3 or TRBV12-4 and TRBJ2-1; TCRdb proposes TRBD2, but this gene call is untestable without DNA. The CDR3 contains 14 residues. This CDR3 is CASSSQSLASEQFF.

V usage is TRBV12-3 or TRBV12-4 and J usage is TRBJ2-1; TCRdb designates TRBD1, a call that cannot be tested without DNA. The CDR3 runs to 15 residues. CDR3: CASSLGPGQGDEQFF.

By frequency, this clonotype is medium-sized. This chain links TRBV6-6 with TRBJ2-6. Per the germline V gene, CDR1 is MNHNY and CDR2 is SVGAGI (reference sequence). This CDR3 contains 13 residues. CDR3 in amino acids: CASTNSGANVLTF.